The rows below give T cell receptor beta chains drawn from one sample of a study of blood T cell repertoires in COVID-19. Assay used: immunoSEQ multiplex PCR; TCRdb lists only in-frame clones, some missing. The sample consists of approximately 190,000 clones, over 75% of them appearing once. Sequencing was performed on peripheral blood. Receptor source: a woman aged 40 to 50 who had recovered from COVID-19. Both conserved end residues are part of each CDR3.

v_call	j_call	cdr3_length	cdr3_aa
TRBV5-1	TRBJ2-6	15	CASSAKTGTPNVLTF
TRBV4-2	TRBJ2-2	14	CASSQADSVRELFF
TRBV4-2	TRBJ1-4	15	CASSQDQGTNEKLFF
TRBV6-5	TRBJ2-7	11	CASSTGREQYF
TRBV28	TRBJ2-7	14	CASSPGTLLYEQYF
TRBV6-2/TRBV6-3	TRBJ2-7	15	CASSRQVSFSYEQYF
TRBV28	TRBJ1-5	13	CASRGSSNQPQHF
TRBV6-6	TRBJ1-1	14	CASSYGEGNTEAFF
TRBV5-4	TRBJ1-1	14	CASSMGHMNTEAFF
TRBV19	TRBJ1-6	13	CASSIVPDSPLHF
TRBV19	TRBJ1-2	15	CASSIPSREAIGYTF
TRBV18	TRBJ1-2	13	CASSPDSNYGYTF
TRBV30	TRBJ1-3	15	CAWSDIGTHGNTIYF
TRBV19	TRBJ1-2	17	CASIHMGKTGGGYGYTF
TRBV5-1	TRBJ2-1	15	CASSLDAGGASGEFF
TRBV20-1	TRBJ1-2	11	CSVQGLKGYTF
TRBV5-5	TRBJ2-3	14	CASSLVAQTDTQYF
TRBV6-5	TRBJ1-5	15	CASSYVAGSNQPQHF
TRBV12-3/TRBV12-4	TRBJ1-3	12	CASRSTVGTIYF
TRBV3-1/TRBV3-2	TRBJ2-5	15	CASSQSSGSQETQYF
TRBV19	TRBJ1-1	15	CASSIADRVNTEAFF
TRBV2	TRBJ1-4	14	CASSRTGGNEKLFF
TRBV28	TRBJ2-6	18	CASSLGQGAPSGANVLTF
TRBV28	TRBJ1-1	14	CASSRQVTVAEAFF
TRBV4-2	TRBJ1-1	16	CASSQAQDGRGTEAFF
TRBV29-1	TRBJ2-7	12	CSGGQGAYEQYF
TRBV14	TRBJ1-2	15	CASSQEVGWNYGYTF
TRBV28	TRBJ2-1	14	CASRDSGMVDEQFF